This TCR beta chain was obtained from a study of tumor and adjacent non-tumor tissue in lung cancer. This clonotype has just a few counts. Germline is not matched at one junction end, which may reflect a read error. No cell sorting was done before RNA was extracted from the tissue. Chemotherapy-naive patients with new lung cancer underwent thoracic surgery in China, August–late 2014. CDR3 length: 11 amino acids. Germline loops: CDR1 SGHNT, CDR2 YYREEE (reference sequence). The library came from three nested PCR rounds adapted from ARM-PCR protocols. TCRdb re-called the multiplex PCR reads through MiXCR, storing one row per CDR3 protein. The table has 100,000 to 150,000 distinct CDR3 sequences, 55% to 75% seen once.

V usage is TRBV5-4 and J usage is TRBJ2-1, with D perhaps TRBD1 (6 bases). The clonotype was recovered from a man aged 25-40 years with non-small cell lung cancer. Sequenced sample: lung tumor tissue. The CDR3 bases are TGTGCCAGCAGCTTAGGGCAGGGGTCGATCTTC. Protein sequence: CASSLGQGSIF.